These 3 T cell receptor beta chains originate from one sample sequenced in a study of monozygotic twins with inflammatory bowel disease. No DNA is given; TCRdb re-called the 5' RACE reads and lists each CDR3 protein once. The sample data list more than 120,000 distinct CDR3 sequences. The source material was blood. These TCRs come from a human donor with ulcerative colitis or Crohn's disease, or a healthy co-twin of an affected twin (not recorded which).

V gene TRBV11-1 combines with J gene TRBJ2-7; TCRdb designates TRBD1, a call that cannot be tested without DNA. The CDR3 covers 15 residues. CDR1 and CDR2 (germline): SGHAT, FQDESV (reference sequence). The CDR3 protein is CASVDGRQDAYEQYF.

This chain joins TRBV28 and TRBJ1-1. Germline-derived CDR1 and CDR2 are MDHEN and SYDVKM. This CDR3 is 12 amino acids long. The CDR3 reads CASSALGTEAFF.

The rearrangement uses TRBV5-4 and TRBJ2-5; TCRdb reports TRBD2, a call that lacks DNA to check it against. The CDR3 totals 15 residues. Germline V CDR1 and CDR2: SGHNT, YYREEE (reference sequence). CDR3 protein: CASSLIAGLGETQYF.